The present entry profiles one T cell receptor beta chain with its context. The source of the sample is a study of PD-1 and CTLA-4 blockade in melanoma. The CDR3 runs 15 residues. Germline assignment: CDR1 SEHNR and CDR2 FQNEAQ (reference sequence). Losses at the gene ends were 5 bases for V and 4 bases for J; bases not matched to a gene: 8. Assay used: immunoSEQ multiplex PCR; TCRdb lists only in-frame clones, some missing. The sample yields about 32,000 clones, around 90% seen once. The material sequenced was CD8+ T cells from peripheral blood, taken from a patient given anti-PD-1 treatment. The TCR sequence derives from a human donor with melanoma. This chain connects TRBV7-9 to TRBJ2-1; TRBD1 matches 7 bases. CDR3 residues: CASSPVTGRYNEQFF. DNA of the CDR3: TGTGCCAGCAGCCCAGTGACAGGGAGATACAATGAGCAGTTCTTC. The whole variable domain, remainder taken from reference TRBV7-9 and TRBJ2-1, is DTGVSQNPRHKITKRGQNVTFRCDPISEHNRLYWYRQTLGQGPEFLTYFQNEAQLEKSRLLSDRFSAERPKGSFSTLEIQRTEQGDSAMYLCASSPVTGRYNEQFFGPGTRLTVL.